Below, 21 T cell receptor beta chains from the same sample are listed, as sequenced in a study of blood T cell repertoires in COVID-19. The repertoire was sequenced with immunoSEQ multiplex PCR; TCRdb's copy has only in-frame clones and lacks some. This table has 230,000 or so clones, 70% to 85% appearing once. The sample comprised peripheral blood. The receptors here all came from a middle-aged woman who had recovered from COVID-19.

CDR3 in DNA: TGTGCCAGCAGCTTATTCCACGAGCAGTACTTC. Translated: CASSLFHEQYF. V is TRBV7-2 and J is TRBJ2-5; D gene unclear. Judging by the DNA end, TRBJ2-7 fits better; the J call may be wrong. This CDR3 comprises 11 residues. Germline loops: CDR1 SGHTA, CDR2 FQGNSA.

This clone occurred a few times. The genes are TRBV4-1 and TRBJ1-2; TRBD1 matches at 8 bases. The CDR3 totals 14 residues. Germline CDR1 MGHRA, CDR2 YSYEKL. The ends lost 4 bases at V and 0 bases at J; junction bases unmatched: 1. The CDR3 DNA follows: TGCGCCAGCAGCCCGGACAGGGCTAACTATGGCTACACCTTC. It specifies CASSPDRANYGYTF.

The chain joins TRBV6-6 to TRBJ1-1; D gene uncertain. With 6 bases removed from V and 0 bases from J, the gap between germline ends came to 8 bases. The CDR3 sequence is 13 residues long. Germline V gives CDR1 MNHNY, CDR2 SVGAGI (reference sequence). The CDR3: CASRLPMNTEAFF. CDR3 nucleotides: TGTGCCAGCAGACTCCCCATGAACACTGAAGCTTTCTTT.

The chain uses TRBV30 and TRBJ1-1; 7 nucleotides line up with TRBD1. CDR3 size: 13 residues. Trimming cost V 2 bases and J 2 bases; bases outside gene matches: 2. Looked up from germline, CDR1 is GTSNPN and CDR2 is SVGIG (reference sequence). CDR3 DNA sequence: TGTGCCTGGAGTCGACAGGGAAACACTGAAGCTTTCTTT. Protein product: CAWSRQGNTEAFF.

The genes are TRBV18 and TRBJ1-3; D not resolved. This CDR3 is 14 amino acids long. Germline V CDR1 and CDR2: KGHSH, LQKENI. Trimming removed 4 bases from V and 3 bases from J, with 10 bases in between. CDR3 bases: TGTGCCAGCTCACTCGCGGGATATGGAAACACCATATATTTT. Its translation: CASSLAGYGNTIYF.

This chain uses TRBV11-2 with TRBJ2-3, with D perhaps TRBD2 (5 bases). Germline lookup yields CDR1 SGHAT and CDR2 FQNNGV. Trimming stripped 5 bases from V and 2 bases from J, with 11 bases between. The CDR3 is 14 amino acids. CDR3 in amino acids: CASSPGSDTDTQYF. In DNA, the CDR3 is TGTGCCAGCAGCCCGGGGTCAGACACAGATACGCAGTATTTT.

CDR3 loop: CASSEGGGDLEQFF. The CDR3 DNA is TGTGCCAGCAGTGAAGGCGGGGGGGACCTTGAGCAGTTCTTC. The chain recombines TRBV6-1 with TRBJ2-1; 9 positions agree with TRBD2. Per the germline V gene, CDR1 is MNHNS and CDR2 is SASEGT. The ends lost 1 base at V and 9 bases at J; junction bases unmatched: 4. The CDR3 length is 14 residues.

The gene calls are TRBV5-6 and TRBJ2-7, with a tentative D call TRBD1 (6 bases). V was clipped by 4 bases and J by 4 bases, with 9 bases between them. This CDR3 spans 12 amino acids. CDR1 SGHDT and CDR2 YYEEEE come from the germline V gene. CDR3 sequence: CASSPQGYEQYF. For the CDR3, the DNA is TGTGCCAGCAGCCCTCAGGGGTACGAGCAGTACTTC. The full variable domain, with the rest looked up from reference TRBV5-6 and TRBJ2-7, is DAGVTQSPTHLIKTRGQQVTLRCSPKSGHDTVSWYQQALGQGPQFIFQYYEEEERQRGNFPDRFSGHQFPNYSSELNVNALLLGDSALYLCASSPQGYEQYFGPGTRLTVT.

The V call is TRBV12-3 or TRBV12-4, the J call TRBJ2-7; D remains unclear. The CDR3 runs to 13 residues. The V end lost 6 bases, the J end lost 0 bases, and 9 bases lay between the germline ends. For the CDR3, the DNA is TGTGCCAGCAGAGATCGTAGCTCCTACGAGCAGTACTTC. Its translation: CASRDRSSYEQYF.

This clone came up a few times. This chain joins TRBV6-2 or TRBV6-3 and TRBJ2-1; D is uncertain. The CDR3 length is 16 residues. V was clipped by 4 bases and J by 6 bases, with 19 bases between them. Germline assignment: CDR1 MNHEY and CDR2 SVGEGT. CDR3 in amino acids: CASSLFSLRSGNEQFF. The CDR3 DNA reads TGTGCCAGCAGTTTGTTTTCGTTGCGTTCCGGCAATGAGCAGTTCTTC.

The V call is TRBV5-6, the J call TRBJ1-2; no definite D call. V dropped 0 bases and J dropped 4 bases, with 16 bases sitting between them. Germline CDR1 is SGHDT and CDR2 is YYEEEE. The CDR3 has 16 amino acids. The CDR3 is CASSLAGIQGSYGYTF. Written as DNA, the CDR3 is TGTGCCAGCAGCTTGGCCGGTATACAAGGGAGCTATGGCTACACCTTC. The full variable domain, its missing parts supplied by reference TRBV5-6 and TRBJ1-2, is DAGVTQSPTHLIKTRGQQVTLRCSPKSGHDTVSWYQQALGQGPQFIFQYYEEEERQRGNFPDRFSGHQFPNYSSELNVNALLLGDSALYLCASSLAGIQGSYGYTFGSGTRLTVV.

The CDR3 spells CASSPDWESSGNTIYF. DNA for the CDR3: TGTGCCAGCAGTCCGGATTGGGAGAGCTCTGGAAACACCATATATTTT. This rearrangement joins TRBV7-2 to TRBJ1-3; D is uncertain. CDR1 SGHTA and CDR2 FQGNSA come from the germline V gene. The CDR3 has 16 amino acids. Trimming removed 6 bases from V and 0 bases from J, with 15 bases in between.

CDR3 DNA sequence: TGTGCCTGGACCGGGACAGGGTACGAGCAGTACTTC. The encoded protein is CAWTGTGYEQYF. The chain has TRBV30 and TRBJ2-7, with 9 bases that match TRBD1. CDR1 is GTSNPN, CDR2 SVGIG, per germline (reference sequence). The CDR3 has 12 amino acids. Trimming removed 4 bases from V and 4 bases from J; junction bases left unmatched: 2.

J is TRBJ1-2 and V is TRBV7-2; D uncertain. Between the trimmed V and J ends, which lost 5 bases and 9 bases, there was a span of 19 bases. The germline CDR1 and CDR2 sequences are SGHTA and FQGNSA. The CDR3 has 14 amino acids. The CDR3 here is CASSPSLEGASYTF. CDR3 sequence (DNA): TGTGCCAGCAGCCCCTCCCTAGAGGGCGCAAGCTACACCTTC.

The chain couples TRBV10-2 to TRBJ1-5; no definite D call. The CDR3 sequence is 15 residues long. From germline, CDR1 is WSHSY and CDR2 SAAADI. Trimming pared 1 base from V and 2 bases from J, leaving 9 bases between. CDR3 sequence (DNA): TGCGCCAGCAGTGAGTGGGAGGGAGGCAATCAGCCCCAGCATTTT. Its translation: CASSEWEGGNQPQHF.

As DNA, the CDR3 is TGCAGCGTTGGGGCAGGGCCTTACGGCGAGCAGTACTTC. Its translation: CSVGAGPYGEQYF. The genes are TRBV29-1 and TRBJ2-7, with D perhaps matching TRBD1 (5 bases). The germline CDR1 and CDR2 sequences are SQVTM and ANQGSEA. The CDR3 has 13 residues. V was shortened by 4 bases and J by 6 bases, with 16 bases between the two germline ends.

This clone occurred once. The chain's CDR3 is CASSSAGAPGNTIYF. The CDR3 DNA sequence: TGTGCCAGCAGTTCCGCGGGGGCGCCTGGAAACACCATATATTTT. This chain connects TRBV27 to TRBJ1-3; a possible D gene is TRBD1 (6 bases). From germline, CDR1 is MNHEY and CDR2 SMNVEV (reference sequence). This CDR3 has 15 amino acids. V was trimmed by 4 bases and J by 2 bases, leaving 12 bases between them.

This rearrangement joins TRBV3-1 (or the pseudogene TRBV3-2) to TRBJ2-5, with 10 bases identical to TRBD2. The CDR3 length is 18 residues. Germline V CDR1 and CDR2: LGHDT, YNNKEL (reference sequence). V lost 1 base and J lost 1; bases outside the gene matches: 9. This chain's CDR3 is CASSQVGSGGTSQETQYF. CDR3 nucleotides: TGTGCCAGCAGCCAAGTAGGTAGCGGGGGGACCTCCCAAGAGACCCAGTACTTC.

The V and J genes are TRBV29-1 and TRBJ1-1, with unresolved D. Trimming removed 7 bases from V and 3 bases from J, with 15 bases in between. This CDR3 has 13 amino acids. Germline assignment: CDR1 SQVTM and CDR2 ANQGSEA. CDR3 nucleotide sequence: TGCAGCGCTAAGACCCGAGAGGACACTGAAGCTTTCTTT. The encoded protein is CSAKTREDTEAFF.

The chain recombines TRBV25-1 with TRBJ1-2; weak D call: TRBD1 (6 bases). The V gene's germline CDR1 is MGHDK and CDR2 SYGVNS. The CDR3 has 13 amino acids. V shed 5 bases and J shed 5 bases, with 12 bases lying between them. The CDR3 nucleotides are TGTGCCAGCAGTACAGGGTTAGGATATGGCTACACCTTC. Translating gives CASSTGLGYGYTF.

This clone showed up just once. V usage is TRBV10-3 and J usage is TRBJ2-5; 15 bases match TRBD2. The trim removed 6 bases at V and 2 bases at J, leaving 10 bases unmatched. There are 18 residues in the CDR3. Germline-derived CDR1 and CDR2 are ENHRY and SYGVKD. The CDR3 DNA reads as TGTGCCATCAGCCCCGGGACTAGCGGGGGGTATGGTCAAGAGACCCAGTACTTC. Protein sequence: CAISPGTSGGYGQETQYF.